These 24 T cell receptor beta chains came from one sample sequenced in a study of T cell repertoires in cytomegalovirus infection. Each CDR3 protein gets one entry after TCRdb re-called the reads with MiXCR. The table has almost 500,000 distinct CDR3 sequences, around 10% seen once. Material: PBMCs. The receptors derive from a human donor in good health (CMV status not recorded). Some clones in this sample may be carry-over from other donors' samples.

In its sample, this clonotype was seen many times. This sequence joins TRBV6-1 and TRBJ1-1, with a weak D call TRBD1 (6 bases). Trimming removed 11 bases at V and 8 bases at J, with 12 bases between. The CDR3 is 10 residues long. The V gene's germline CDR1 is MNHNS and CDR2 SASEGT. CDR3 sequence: CAVRRGEAFF. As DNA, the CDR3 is TGTGCCGTTAGAAGGGGGGAAGCTTTCTTT.

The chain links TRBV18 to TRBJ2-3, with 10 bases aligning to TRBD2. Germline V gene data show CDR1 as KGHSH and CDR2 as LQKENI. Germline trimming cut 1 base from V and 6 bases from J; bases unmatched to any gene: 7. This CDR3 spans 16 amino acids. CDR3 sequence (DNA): TGTGCCAGCTCACCACTGGCTAGCGGGAGCTCCGATACGCAGTATTTT. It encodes CASSPLASGSSDTQYF.

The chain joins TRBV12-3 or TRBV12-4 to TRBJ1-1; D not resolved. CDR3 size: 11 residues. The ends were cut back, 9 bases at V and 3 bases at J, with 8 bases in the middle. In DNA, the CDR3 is TGTGCCAGTAGTCAATACACTGAAGCTTTCTTT. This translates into CASSQYTEAFF.

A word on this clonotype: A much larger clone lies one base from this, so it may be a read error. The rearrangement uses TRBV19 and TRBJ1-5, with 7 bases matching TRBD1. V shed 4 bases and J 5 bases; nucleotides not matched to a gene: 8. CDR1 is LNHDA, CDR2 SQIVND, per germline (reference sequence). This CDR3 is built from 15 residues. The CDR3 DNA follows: TGTGCCAGTAGTAACAAGGGGGCTCGGGATCAGCCCCAGCATTTT. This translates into CASSNKGARDQPQHF.

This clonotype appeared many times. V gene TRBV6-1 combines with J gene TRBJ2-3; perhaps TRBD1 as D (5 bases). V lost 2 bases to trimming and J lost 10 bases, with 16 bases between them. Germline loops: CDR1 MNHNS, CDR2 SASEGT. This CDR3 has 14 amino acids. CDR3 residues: CASSETDSGPPQYF. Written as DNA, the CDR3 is TGTGCCAGCAGTGAAACCGATTCAGGGCCACCGCAGTATTTT.

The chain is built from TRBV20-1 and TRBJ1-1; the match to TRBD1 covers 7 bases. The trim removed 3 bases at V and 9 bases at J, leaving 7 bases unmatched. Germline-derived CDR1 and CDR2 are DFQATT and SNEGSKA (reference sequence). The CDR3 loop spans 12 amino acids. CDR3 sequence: CSASTDRVKAFF. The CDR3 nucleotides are TGCAGTGCTAGCACCGACAGGGTGAAAGCTTTCTTT.

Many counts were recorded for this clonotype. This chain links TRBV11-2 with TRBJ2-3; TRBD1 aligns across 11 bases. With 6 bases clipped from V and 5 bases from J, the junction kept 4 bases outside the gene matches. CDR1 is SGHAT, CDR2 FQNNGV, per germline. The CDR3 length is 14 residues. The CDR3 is CASRRTGGIDTQYF. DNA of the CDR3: TGTGCCAGCAGGAGGACAGGGGGCATAGATACGCAGTATTTT.

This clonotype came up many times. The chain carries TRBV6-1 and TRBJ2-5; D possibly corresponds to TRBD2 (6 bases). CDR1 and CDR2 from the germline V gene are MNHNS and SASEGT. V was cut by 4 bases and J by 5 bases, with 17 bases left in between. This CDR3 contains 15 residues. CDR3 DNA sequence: TGTGCCAGCAGTGGGGGCCGGGGGTATATGGAGACCCAGTACTTC. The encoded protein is CASSGGRGYMETQYF.

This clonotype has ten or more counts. The CDR3 nucleotides are TGTGCCACCAGTGACAAGGACGGATCCGATGGACAAGAGACCCAGTACTTC. It encodes CATSDKDGSDGQETQYF. The gene calls are TRBV24-1 and TRBJ2-5, with D unclear. Per the germline V gene, CDR1 is KGHDR and CDR2 is SFDVKD. V was shortened by 4 bases and J by 2 bases, with 19 bases between the two germline ends. The CDR3 covers 17 residues.

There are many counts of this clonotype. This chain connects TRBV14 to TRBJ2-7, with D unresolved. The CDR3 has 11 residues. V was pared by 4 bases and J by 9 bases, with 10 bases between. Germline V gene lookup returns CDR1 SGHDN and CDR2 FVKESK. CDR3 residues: CASSPGPVQYF. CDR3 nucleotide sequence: TGTGCCAGCAGCCCCGGACCTGTGCAGTACTTC.

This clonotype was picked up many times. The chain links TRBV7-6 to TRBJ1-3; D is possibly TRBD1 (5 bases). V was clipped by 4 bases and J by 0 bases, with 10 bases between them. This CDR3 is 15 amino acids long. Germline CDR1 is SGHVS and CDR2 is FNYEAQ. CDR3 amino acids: CASSSQVRSGNTIYF. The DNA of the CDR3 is TGTGCCAGCAGCTCACAGGTCCGCTCTGGAAACACCATATATTTT.

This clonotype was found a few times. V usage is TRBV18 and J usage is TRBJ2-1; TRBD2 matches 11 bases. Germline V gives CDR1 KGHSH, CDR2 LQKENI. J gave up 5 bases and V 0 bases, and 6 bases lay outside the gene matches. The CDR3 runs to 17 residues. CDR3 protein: CASSPPGLAGGNNEQFF. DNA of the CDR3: TGTGCCAGCTCACCACCGGGCCTAGCGGGGGGAAACAATGAGCAGTTCTTC. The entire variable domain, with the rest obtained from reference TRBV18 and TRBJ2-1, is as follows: NAGVMQNPRHLVRRRGQEARLRCSPMKGHSHVYWYRQLPEEGLKFMVYLQKENIIDESGMPKERFSAEFPKEGPSILRIQQVVRGDSAAYFCASSPPGLAGGNNEQFFGPGTRLTVL.

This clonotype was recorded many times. The CDR3 region has the DNA TGTGCCAGCAGCTTATTACCGGGATCCTTGGGAGGCTACACCTTC. Protein sequence: CASSLLPGSLGGYTF. J is TRBJ1-2 and V is TRBV11-1, with unresolved D. CDR1 is SGHAT, CDR2 FQDESV, per germline (reference sequence). The CDR3 totals 15 residues. V lost 2 bases and J lost 8, with 18 bases in between.

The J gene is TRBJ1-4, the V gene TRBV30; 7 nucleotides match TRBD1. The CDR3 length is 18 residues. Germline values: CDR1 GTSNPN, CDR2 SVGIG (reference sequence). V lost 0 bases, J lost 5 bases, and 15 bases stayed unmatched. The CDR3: CAWSVKALTTGRNEKLFF. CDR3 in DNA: TGTGCCTGGAGTGTAAAGGCCCTGACGACAGGGAGAAATGAAAAACTGTTTTTT.

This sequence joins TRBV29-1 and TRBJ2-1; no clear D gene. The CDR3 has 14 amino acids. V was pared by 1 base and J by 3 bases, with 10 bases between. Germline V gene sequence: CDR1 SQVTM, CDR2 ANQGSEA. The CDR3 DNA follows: TGCAGCGTTGAAGTGGCGAGGTACTACAATGAGCAGTTCTTC. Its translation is CSVEVARYYNEQFF.

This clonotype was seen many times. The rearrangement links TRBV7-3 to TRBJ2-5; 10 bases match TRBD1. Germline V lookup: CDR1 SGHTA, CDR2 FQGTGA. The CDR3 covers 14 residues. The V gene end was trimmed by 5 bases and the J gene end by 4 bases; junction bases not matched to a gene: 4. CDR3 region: CASSTGTGVETQYF. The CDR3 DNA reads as TGTGCCAGCAGCACCGGGACAGGGGTAGAGACCCAGTACTTC.

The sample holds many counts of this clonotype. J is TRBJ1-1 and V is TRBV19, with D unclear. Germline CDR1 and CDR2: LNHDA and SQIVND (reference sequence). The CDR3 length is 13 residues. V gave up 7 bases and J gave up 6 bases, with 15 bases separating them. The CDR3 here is CASNPDSSSEAFF. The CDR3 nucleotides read TGTGCCAGTAATCCGGACTCCTCTTCTGAAGCTTTCTTT.

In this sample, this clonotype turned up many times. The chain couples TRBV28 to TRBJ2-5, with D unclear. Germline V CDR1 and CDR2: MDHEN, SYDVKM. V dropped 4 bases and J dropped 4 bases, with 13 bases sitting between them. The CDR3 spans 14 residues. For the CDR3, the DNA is TGTGCCAGCAGTTCCTCTGGGTATCGAGAGACCCAGTACTTC. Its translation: CASSSSGYRETQYF.

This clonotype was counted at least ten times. CDR3 bases: TGTGCCAGCAGCTTAGAGGAGGGGGCAGTCTACGAGCAGTACTTC. Encoded protein: CASSLEEGAVYEQYF. The J gene is TRBJ2-7, the V gene TRBV13; D perhaps matches TRBD1 (7 bases). Germline V gene lookup returns CDR1 PRHDT and CDR2 FYEKMQ (reference sequence). V gave up 1 base and J gave up 3 bases, with 13 bases separating them. CDR3 length: 15 amino acids.

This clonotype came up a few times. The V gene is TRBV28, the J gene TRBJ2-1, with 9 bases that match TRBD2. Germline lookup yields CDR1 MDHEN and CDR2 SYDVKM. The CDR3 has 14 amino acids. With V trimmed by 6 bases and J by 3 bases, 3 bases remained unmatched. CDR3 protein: CASSNSGSYNEQFF. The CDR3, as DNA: TGTGCCAGCAGCAATAGCGGGAGCTACAATGAGCAGTTCTTC. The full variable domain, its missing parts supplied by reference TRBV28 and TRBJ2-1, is DVKVTQSSRYLVKRTGEKVFLECVQDMDHENMFWYRQDPGLGLRLIYFSYDVKMKEKGDIPEGYSVSREKKERFSLILESASTNQTSMYLCASSNSGSYNEQFFGPGTRLTVL.

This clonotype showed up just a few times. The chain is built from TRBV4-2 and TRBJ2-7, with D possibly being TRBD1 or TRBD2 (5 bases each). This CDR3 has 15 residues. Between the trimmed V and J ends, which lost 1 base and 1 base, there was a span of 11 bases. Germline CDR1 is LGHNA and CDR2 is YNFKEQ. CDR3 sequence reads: CASSQVWGISYEQYF. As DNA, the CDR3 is TGTGCCAGCAGCCAAGTATGGGGGATATCCTACGAGCAGTACTTC.

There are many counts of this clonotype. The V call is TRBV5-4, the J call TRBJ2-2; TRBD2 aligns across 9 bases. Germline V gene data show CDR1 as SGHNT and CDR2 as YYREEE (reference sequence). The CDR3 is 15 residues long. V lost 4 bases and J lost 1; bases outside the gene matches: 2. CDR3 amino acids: CASSILAGNTGELFF. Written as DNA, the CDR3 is TGTGCCAGCAGCATACTAGCGGGGAACACCGGGGAGCTGTTTTTT.

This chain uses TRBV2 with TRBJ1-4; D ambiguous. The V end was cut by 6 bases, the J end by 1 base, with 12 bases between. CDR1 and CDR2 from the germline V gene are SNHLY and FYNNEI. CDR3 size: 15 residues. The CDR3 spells CASSAWGGTNEKLFF. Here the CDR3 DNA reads TGTGCCAGCAGCGCTTGGGGTGGAACTAATGAAAAACTGTTTTTT.

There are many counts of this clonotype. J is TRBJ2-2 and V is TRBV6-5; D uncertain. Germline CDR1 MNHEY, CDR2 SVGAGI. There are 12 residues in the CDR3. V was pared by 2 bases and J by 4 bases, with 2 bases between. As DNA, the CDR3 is TGTGCCAGCAGTTACGCCACCGGGGAGCTGTTTTTT. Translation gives CASSYATGELFF.